This T cell receptor beta chain is drawn from a study of CD8+ T cells in alopecia areata (dated by TCRdb to 2016 to 2018). Study-wide context: The treated patients, all with moderate-to-severe alopecia areata, were enrolled in an open-label pilot trial of oral tofacitinib given at 5 to 10 mg twice daily. Scalp clonality was compared across normal scalp (n=4), patchy alopecia areata scalp (n=8), and alopecia totalis/universalis scalp (n=8). In treated patients, disease severity was measured using the SALT score, which gives the percentage of scalp surface area affected. In both human patients and the C3H/HeJ mouse model, the study applied high-throughput TCRbeta sequencing to look at T cell clonal expansion in alopecia areata. In humans, TCRbeta sequencing was performed on scalp tissue and on sorted CD4+ and CD8+ peripheral blood T cells from healthy controls and from patients with patchy or totalis/universalis alopecia areata. Tofacitinib was administered for 6 to 18 months, and 6 months of follow-up off drug were then conducted to assess delayed response and recurrence. RNA was obtained with the PAXgene miRNA kit for fixed scalp, the miRNeasy kit for PBMCs, and the RNeasy kit for mouse skin. TCRbeta CDR3 regions were amplified by immunoSEQ multiplex PCR using 35 Vbeta forward and 13 Jbeta reverse primers. Tofacitinib-treated patients had biopsies at baseline and at 4 and 24 weeks of treatment, with a later scalp biopsy in several patients. The research as a whole found: Compared with mice, TCR sequences shared between patients were less clear, possibly partly because of HLA diversity across the patient population. Resident alphabeta T cells in normal human skin are also sequenced, complicating scalp TCR repertoire analysis, unlike mouse skin dominated by gammadelta T cells. Tofacitinib significantly lowered scalp clonality and the number of expanded CD8+ clones among the top 100 scalp clones. Many expanded lesional clones were found to persist in scalp and blood during tofacitinib treatment, and relapse after treatment cessation may be partly explained by this persistence. Because the treated cohort was small and had only one nonresponder, larger studies are needed to examine links between baseline CD8+ expansion and response. Lesional scalp, especially in alopecia totalis/universalis, showed higher clonality and more expanded CD8+ clones than normal scalp, suggesting antigenic drive.

Libraries were constructed by the immunoSEQ multiplex PCR assay. RNA was extracted from all samples and reverse transcribed into cDNA as template for TCR sequencing. SuperScript III was used to make first-strand cDNA, primed with a 2:1 mix of oligo-dT and random hexamers. A synthetic immune receptor repertoire was used to assess amplification bias, and residual bias was removed computationally. In the original analysis: Raw reads were preprocessed for error removal, and CDR3 was defined according to IMGT conventions as running from the conserved cysteine to phenylalanine. Clonality was computed as 1 minus the Shannon entropy, with the entropy normalized by log2 of the number of productive unique TCRs. Whether each scalp clone was CD4 or CD8 was inferred by checking scalp TCRbeta sequences against the CD4 and CD8 repertoires from sorted blood. Here the immuneACCESS table is served through TCRdb, limited to in-frame sequences with V and J called. Missing clones are a known gap in these copies; in checked studies unresolved V genes cover under half, and the rest lacks a known reason. From that table come the V and J calls and clone size; the DNA was used to work out D and trimming. This sample holds some 180,000 clones; 40% to 65% were observed only once. The top ten hold about a tenth of the sample.

CDR1 and CDR2, looked up from the germline V gene, are SGHDT and YYEEEE. CDR3 length: 16 amino acids, cysteine to phenylalanine. The sequence is cut down to CDR3 DNA, 48 bases in frame from base 1. The junction shows trimming of 3 bases on V and 5 bases on J, and the gene matches do not reach 10 bases of it. There are a few counts of this clone. There is no known antigen for this receptor. Within one base of it there is no much larger clone, and no base qualities were kept. The treatment or condition label, as the study defines it: oral pan-JAK inhibitor, 5-10 mg twice daily. Peripheral blood and lesional scalp punch biopsies were obtained from patients with alopecia areata. PBMCs were isolated by density centrifugation and stained for CD3, CD4 and CD8, after which CD4+ and CD8+ T cells were sorted on a FACSAria.

The chain joins TRBV5-6 to TRBJ1-5, and 8 bases in between align with TRBD1. The source material was CD8+ T cells sorted from blood, sampled at roughly week 52, from a patient treated with tofacitinib. This sequence originates from a human donor with alopecia areata. CDR3 region: CASSYGQGRIDQPQHF. The nucleotide sequence is TGTGCCAGCAGCTACGGACAGGGAAGAATCGATCAGCCCCAGCATTTT. Joined to the reference TRBV5-6 and TRBJ1-5 proteins, this CDR3 gives the full variable domain: DAGVTQSPTHLIKTRGQQVTLRCSPKSGHDTVSWYQQALGQGPQFIFQYYEEEERQRGNFPDRFSGHQFPNYSSELNVNALLLGDSALYLCASSYGQGRIDQPQHFGDGTRLSIL.